The clone carrying this TCR beta chain showed up many times. Libraries were prepared by immunoSEQ multiplex PCR; TCRdb keeps only in-frame clonotypes and omits some of them. The sample carries nearly 250,000 clones, over 75% recorded once. This specimen belongs to a study of blood T cell repertoires in COVID-19. Study details: Sample material is recorded as cDNA or gDNA derived from T cells, B-cell-depleted T cells, or PBMCs.

This study enrolled people aged roughly 18 to 89 from under 25 US geographic areas. Losses at the gene ends were 0 bases for V and 3 bases for J; bases not matched to a gene: 2. Looked up from germline, CDR1 is LNHNV and CDR2 is YYDKDF (reference sequence). CDR3 length equals 17 residues. Material for sequencing was PBMCs or T cells enriched from blood (not recorded which). This chain connects TRBV15 to TRBJ2-2; 12 bases map to TRBD2. This sequence originates from a woman aged 45-60 years with acute COVID-19. CDR3 DNA sequence: TGTGCCACCAGCAGAGATCTAGCGGGGGGGTACACCGGGGAGCTGTTTTTT. This gives the protein CATSRDLAGGYTGELFF.